Below, 27 T cell receptor beta chains from the same sample are listed, as sequenced in a study of OX40 agonist ivuxolimab in advanced cancers. The data were produced by immunoSEQ multiplex PCR, yet TCRdb's version contains in-frame clones alone and is incomplete. The sample holds roughly 88,000 clones, more than 75% seen once. The starting material was CD4+ or CD8+ T cells sorted from blood, obtained in a trial of the OX40 agonist ivuxolimab. The receptors here all came from an adult with an advanced solid tumor such as melanoma, head and neck, liver or kidney cancer.

This clone has only one observation. The V and J genes are TRBV2 and TRBJ2-1, with a tentative D call TRBD1 (7 bases). Germline CDR1 SNHLY, CDR2 FYNNEI. V gave up 5 bases and J gave up 2 bases, with 16 bases separating them. The CDR3 consists of 16 residues. Written as DNA, the CDR3 is TGTGCCAGCAGTTACCCCAGGGGGGTCGCCTACAATGAGCAGTTCTTC. This translates into CASSYPRGVAYNEQFF. Using reference TRBV2 and TRBJ2-1 for the parts outside the CDR3, the full variable domain is EPEVTQTPSHQVTQMGQEVILRCVPISNHLYFYWYRQILGQKVEFLVSFYNNEISEKSEIFDDQFSVERPDGSNFTLKIRSTKLEDSAMYFCASSYPRGVAYNEQFFGPGTRLTVL.

This chain links TRBV28 with TRBJ1-4; D not resolved. Trimming removed 7 bases at V and 0 bases at J, with 9 bases between. The germline CDR1 and CDR2 sequences are MDHEN and SYDVKM. The CDR3 has 14 amino acids. The CDR3 DNA reads as TGTGCCAGCATGGACGGGGCAACTAATGAAAAACTGTTTTTT. Its protein product is CASMDGATNEKLFF.

The CDR3 protein is CASSSLTDTQYF. The CDR3 nucleotides read TGTGCCAGCAGCTCCCTCACAGATACGCAGTATTTT. The V call is TRBV9, the J call TRBJ2-3; D unresolved. The V end lost 4 bases, the J end lost 2 bases, and 5 bases lay between the germline ends. Germline CDR1 SGDLS, CDR2 YYNGEE. This CDR3 region has 12 residues.

CDR3 amino acids: CASSGTSGARDTQYF. CDR3 coding DNA: TGTGCCAGTAGCGGGACTAGCGGGGCACGGGATACGCAGTATTTT. This chain links TRBV19 with TRBJ2-3; 13 bases match TRBD2. From germline, CDR1 is LNHDA and CDR2 SQIVND (reference sequence). There are 15 residues in the CDR3. After removal of 6 bases from V and 6 bases from J, the junction contained 6 bases not matched to a gene.

The J gene is TRBJ1-6, the V gene TRBV27; perhaps TRBD1 as D (6 bases). CDR1 and CDR2 from the germline V gene are MNHEY and SMNVEV (reference sequence). CDR3 length: 19 residues. The V end was cut by 1 base, the J end by 0 bases, with 16 bases between. The CDR3 coding sequence is TGTGCCAGCAGTTTATGGCTGGACAGCCAGAGCTCCTATAATTCACCCCTCCACTTT. Translating gives CASSLWLDSQSSYNSPLHF.

This chain joins TRBV6-6 and TRBJ2-5; D is ambiguous. Trimming removed 2 bases at V and 5 bases at J, with 15 bases between. Germline CDR1 reads MNHNY; CDR2 reads SVGAGI (reference sequence). The CDR3 is 15 amino acids. The CDR3 coding sequence is TGTGCCAGCAGTTACGATTCGGGTTTGCGGGAGACCCAGTACTTC. Its protein is CASSYDSGLRETQYF.

The chain combines TRBV19 with TRBJ1-4, with 7 bases aligning to TRBD1. V lost 4 bases to trimming and J lost 0 bases; unmatched junction nucleotides: 5. Germline V gene data show CDR1 as LNHDA and CDR2 as SQIVND (reference sequence). This CDR3 is 16 amino acids long. As DNA, the CDR3 is TGTGCCAGTAGTAGCGGGGGACAGACAACTAATGAAAAACTGTTTTTT. It translates to CASSSGGQTTNEKLFF. Drawing the rest from reference TRBV19 and TRBJ1-4, the complete variable domain is DGGITQSPKYLFRKEGQNVTLSCEQNLNHDAMYWYRQDPGQGLRLIYYSQIVNDFQKGDIAEGYSVSREKKESFPLTVTSAQKNPTAFYLCASSSGGQTTNEKLFFGSGTQLSVL.

This rearrangement joins TRBV27 to TRBJ2-7; D is undetermined. Trimming took off 3 bases at V and 5 bases at J, with 5 bases between the two ends. The CDR3 is 11 residues long. In germline, CDR1 is MNHEY, CDR2 SMNVEV (reference sequence). This chain's CDR3 is CASSLGNEQYF. CDR3 DNA: TGTGCCAGCAGTTTGGGAAACGAGCAGTACTTC.

The chain employs TRBV28 and TRBJ2-5; D is perhaps TRBD2 (6 bases). V was cut by 3 bases and J by 1 base, with 12 bases left in between. Germline CDR1 reads MDHEN; CDR2 reads SYDVKM. The CDR3 is 15 amino acids. CDR3 coding DNA: TGTGCCAGCAGTTTGCCCCTAGCGCCCCAAGAGACCCAGTACTTC. It encodes CASSLPLAPQETQYF. The variable domain in full, completed from reference TRBV28 and TRBJ2-5, reads DVKVTQSSRYLVKRTGEKVFLECVQDMDHENMFWYRQDPGLGLRLIYFSYDVKMKEKGDIPEGYSVSREKKERFSLILESASTNQTSMYLCASSLPLAPQETQYFGPGTRLLVL.

The chain employs TRBV2 and TRBJ2-3; D not resolved. V dropped 3 bases and J dropped 4 bases, with 2 bases sitting between them. Germline assignment: CDR1 SNHLY and CDR2 FYNNEI. This CDR3 spans 11 amino acids. CDR3 protein: CASSDADTQYF. The DNA of the CDR3 is TGTGCCAGCAGTGATGCAGATACGCAGTATTTT.

J is TRBJ1-1 and V is TRBV5-8; no firm D call. The CDR3 is made up of 13 amino acids. The V end lost 2 bases, the J end lost 3 bases, and 8 bases lay between the germline ends. Per the germline V gene, CDR1 is SGHTS and CDR2 is YDEGEE. CDR3 bases: TGTGCCAGCAGCTTATGGGTGGACACTGAAGCTTTCTTT. Amino acid sequence: CASSLWVDTEAFF.

The chain links TRBV15 to TRBJ1-5; maybe TRBD1 (5 bases). Germline V gene data show CDR1 as LNHNV and CDR2 as YYDKDF (reference sequence). CDR3 length equals 15 residues. V was clipped by 3 bases and J by 0 bases, with 9 bases between them. The CDR3 DNA follows: TGTGCCACCAGCAGCGACAGATATAGCAATCAGCCCCAGCATTTT. Protein sequence: CATSSDRYSNQPQHF.

This clone was recorded once. The chain employs TRBV7-6 and TRBJ2-2; no clear D gene. The CDR3 length is 16 residues. V was shortened by 1 base and J by 1 base, with 10 bases between the two germline ends. CDR1 SGHVS and CDR2 FNYEAQ come from the germline V gene. The CDR3: CASSLVRTGNTGELFF. The DNA of the CDR3 is TGTGCCAGCAGCTTAGTTCGGACGGGGAACACCGGGGAGCTGTTTTTT.

The chain uses TRBV19 and TRBJ2-3; the match to TRBD2 covers 7 bases. Germline CDR1 is LNHDA and CDR2 is SQIVND (reference sequence). V shed 6 bases, J shed 5 bases, and the junction held 14 bases outside the gene matches. CDR3 size: 16 residues. The DNA of the CDR3 is TGTGCCAGTAGCACCCGGTGGGAGGGCCGAGGAGATACGCAGTATTTT. It specifies CASSTRWEGRGDTQYF.

This clone was recorded a few times. The J gene is TRBJ1-2, the V gene TRBV5-6; possible D gene TRBD1, 6 bases. V lost 1 base and J lost 1, with 8 bases in between. CDR3 length equals 14 residues. The germline gives CDR1 SGHDT, CDR2 YYEEEE. The CDR3 sequence is CASSLTGINYGYTF. Here the CDR3 DNA reads TGTGCCAGCAGCTTGACAGGGATTAACTATGGCTACACCTTC.

The sample holds one count of this clone. The chain carries TRBV11-2 and TRBJ2-2, with 7 bases matching TRBD1. CDR1 and CDR2 (germline): SGHAT, FQNNGV. CDR3 length: 15 residues. V was pared by 3 bases and J by 3 bases, with 4 bases of the junction left unmatched. CDR3 sequence (DNA): TGTGCCAGCAGCTTCTCCGGGACAGACACCGGGGAGCTGTTTTTT. Translation: CASSFSGTDTGELFF.

This clone was counted a few times. The chain employs TRBV6-6 and TRBJ2-7; TRBD1 matches 10 bases. The V gene end was trimmed by 5 bases and the J gene end by 6 bases; junction bases not matched to a gene: 1. Looked up from germline, CDR1 is MNHNY and CDR2 is SVGAGI (reference sequence). The CDR3 is made up of 12 amino acids. This CDR3 is CASSDRGREQYV. CDR3 sequence (DNA): TGTGCCAGCAGTGACAGGGGGCGCGAGCAGTACGTC.

Points on this clone: The same CDR3 can be traced to other DNA sequences in this sample. V usage is TRBV2 and J usage is TRBJ2-2, with 7 bases fitting TRBD1. Germline loops: CDR1 SNHLY, CDR2 FYNNEI. J was trimmed by 6 bases and V by 8 bases; bases with no gene match: 12. This CDR3 contains 15 residues. Written as DNA, the CDR3 is TGTGCCAGCCGTGGGGGTCAGGGGGTCTCCGGGGAGCTGTTTTTT. Its protein product is CASRGGQGVSGELFF.

The chain has TRBV10-1 and TRBJ1-1; a possible D gene is TRBD1 (6 bases). The CDR3 totals 15 residues. Germline CDR1 WNHNN, CDR2 SYGVQD (reference sequence). The V end was cut by 9 bases, the J end by 4 bases, with 21 bases between. In nucleotides, the CDR3 is TGCGCCAGAACCTTGGGGCAGGGGCCGGGCACTGAAGCTTTCTTT. Encoded protein: CARTLGQGPGTEAFF.

The V gene is TRBV20-1, the J gene TRBJ2-1, with no clear D. The V and J ends lost 6 bases and 5 bases respectively, with 8 bases between them. The CDR3 spans 11 residues. CDR1 is DFQATT and CDR2 is SNEGSKA in the germline V gene (reference sequence). The DNA for the CDR3 is TGCAGTGCGCAGAAAAACAATGAGCAGTTCTTC. Its translation is CSAQKNNEQFF.

CDR3 amino acids: CASSFPGQPYEQYV. The CDR3 DNA reads as TGTGCCAGCAGCTTTCCGGGACAGCCCTACGAGCAGTACGTC. V gene TRBV5-4 combines with J gene TRBJ2-7; 7 bases match TRBD1. Germline CDR1 SGHNT, CDR2 YYREEE (reference sequence). After removal of 2 bases from V and 2 bases from J, the junction contained 4 bases not matched to a gene. CDR3 length: 14 amino acids.

The V call is TRBV30, the J call TRBJ2-2, with unresolved D. CDR1 is GTSNPN, CDR2 SVGIG, per germline (reference sequence). The V end lost 2 bases, the J end lost 4 bases, and 8 bases lay between the germline ends. The CDR3 covers 13 residues. This CDR3 is CAWSKDATGELFF. The DNA for the CDR3 is TGTGCCTGGAGTAAAGACGCCACCGGGGAGCTGTTTTTT.

This clone was picked up a small number of times. V usage is TRBV6-6 and J usage is TRBJ1-1; no definite D call. Between the trimmed V and J ends, which lost 5 bases and 8 bases, there was a span of 12 bases. Germline V lookup: CDR1 MNHNY, CDR2 SVGAGI (reference sequence). The CDR3 runs 12 residues. In nucleotides, the CDR3 is TGTGCCAGCAGTGCAGCGACCTCGGAAGCTTTCTTT. Translated, it gives CASSAATSEAFF.

The rearrangement joins TRBV14 to TRBJ2-1, with TRBD2 matching over 11 bases. The J segment lost 2 bases and the V segment lost 1 base, leaving 13 bases of the junction unmatched. The CDR3 is 20 residues long. Germline V lookup: CDR1 SGHDN, CDR2 FVKESK. The CDR3 DNA is TGTGCCAGCAGCCAAGCCTCCCTTCCCCTACTAGCGGGAGCCTACAATGAGCAGTTCTTC. This sequence encodes CASSQASLPLLAGAYNEQFF.

The V call is TRBV11-3, the J call TRBJ2-7; TRBD1 aligns across 9 bases. The CDR3 is made up of 14 amino acids. Unmatched junction bases numbered 2, after V lost 1 base and J lost 4 bases. Germline V CDR1 and CDR2: SGHNT, YENEEA. The CDR3 DNA is TGTGCCAGCAGCTTAGGGACAGGGGAATACGAGCAGTACGTC. Translation gives CASSLGTGEYEQYV.

The rearrangement uses TRBV6-6 and TRBJ1-6, with 8 nucleotides matching TRBD1. Unmatched junction bases numbered 3, after V lost 0 bases and J lost 17 bases. Germline CDR1 and CDR2: MNHNY and SVGAGI (reference sequence). The CDR3 totals 12 residues. CDR3 protein: CASSYSRQGIHF. The CDR3 nucleotides read TGTGCCAGCAGTTACTCGAGACAGGGGATCCACTTT.

The rearrangement links TRBV28 to TRBJ2-4; D is ambiguous. Trimming pared 5 bases from V and 8 bases from J, leaving 13 bases between. CDR1 is MDHEN, CDR2 SYDVKM, per germline. The CDR3 covers 13 residues. CDR3 sequence (DNA): TGTGCCAGCAGTGAACCTTTTAGGGACATTCAGTACTTC. As protein: CASSEPFRDIQYF.